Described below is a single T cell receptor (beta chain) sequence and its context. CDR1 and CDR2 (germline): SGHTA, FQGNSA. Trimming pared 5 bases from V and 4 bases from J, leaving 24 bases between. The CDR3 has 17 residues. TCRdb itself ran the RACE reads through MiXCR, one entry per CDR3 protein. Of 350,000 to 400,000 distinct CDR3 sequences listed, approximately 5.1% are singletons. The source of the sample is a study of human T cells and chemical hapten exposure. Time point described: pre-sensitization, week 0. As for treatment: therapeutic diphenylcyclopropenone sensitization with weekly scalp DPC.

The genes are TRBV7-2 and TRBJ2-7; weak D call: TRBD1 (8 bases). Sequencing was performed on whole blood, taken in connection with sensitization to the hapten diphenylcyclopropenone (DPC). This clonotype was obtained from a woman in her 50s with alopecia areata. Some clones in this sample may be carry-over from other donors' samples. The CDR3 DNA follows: TGTGCCAGCAGCCTATACATGTACAGGGGGGGCCGATACGAGCAGTACTTC. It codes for CASSLYMYRGGRYEQYF.